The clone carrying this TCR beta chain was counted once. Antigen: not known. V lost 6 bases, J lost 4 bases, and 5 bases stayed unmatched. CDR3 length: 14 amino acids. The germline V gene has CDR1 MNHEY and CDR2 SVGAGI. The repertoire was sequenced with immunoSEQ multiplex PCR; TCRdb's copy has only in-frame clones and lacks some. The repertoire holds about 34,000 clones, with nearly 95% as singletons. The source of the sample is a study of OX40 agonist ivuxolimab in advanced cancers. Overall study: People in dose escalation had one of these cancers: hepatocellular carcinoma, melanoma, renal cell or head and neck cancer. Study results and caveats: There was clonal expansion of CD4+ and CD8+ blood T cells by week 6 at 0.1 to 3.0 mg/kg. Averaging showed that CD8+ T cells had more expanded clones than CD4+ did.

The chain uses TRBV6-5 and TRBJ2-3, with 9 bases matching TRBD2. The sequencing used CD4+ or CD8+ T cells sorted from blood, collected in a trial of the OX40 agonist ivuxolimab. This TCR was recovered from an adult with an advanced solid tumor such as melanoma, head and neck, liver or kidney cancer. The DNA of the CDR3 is TGTGCCAGCAGCCGCGGACTAGCGTCAGATACGCAGTATTTT. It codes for CASSRGLASDTQYF.